This section outlines one T cell receptor (beta chain) sequence together with its context. Its specificity is unknown. The sample belongs to a study of long-term antiretroviral therapy in people with HIV. Study-level results: Specimens of blood were obtained during about 2004 to 2017, possibly under older ART regimens. No data were available on ART adherence, viral resistance or therapy changes. The data indicate that diversity increased after ART but remained below transplant donor controls.

At the survey level, the v3.0 immunoSEQ assay was run. Some clones are missing from TCRdb's copy, which holds only in-frame ones; the method was immunoSEQ multiplex PCR. Among 20,000 or so clones listed, about 76% were seen once. This receptor was identified in a man aged 40-55 years with HIV. The sequenced sample was unsorted PBMCs, obtained 0.1 years before starting antiretroviral therapy.

The CDR3 DNA reads TGTGCCAGCAGTGAATTCGAGGGGAAGGGTTGGGGCTACGAGCAGTACTTC. Its translation is CASSEFEGKGWGYEQYF. The chain combines TRBV25-1 with TRBJ2-7; D possibly matches TRBD1 or TRBD2 (5 bases each). V lost 1 base to trimming and J lost 3 bases, with 19 bases between them. Germline values: CDR1 MGHDK, CDR2 SYGVNS. This CDR3 is 17 amino acids long.